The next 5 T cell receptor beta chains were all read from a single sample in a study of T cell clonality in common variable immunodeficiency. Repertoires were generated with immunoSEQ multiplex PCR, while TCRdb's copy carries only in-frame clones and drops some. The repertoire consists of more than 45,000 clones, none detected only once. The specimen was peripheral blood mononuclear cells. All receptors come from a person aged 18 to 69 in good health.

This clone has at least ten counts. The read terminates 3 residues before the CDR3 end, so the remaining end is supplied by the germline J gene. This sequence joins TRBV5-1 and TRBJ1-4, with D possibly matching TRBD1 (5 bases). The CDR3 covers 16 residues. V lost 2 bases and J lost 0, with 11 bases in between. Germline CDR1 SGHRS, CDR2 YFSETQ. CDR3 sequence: CASSFTGSTTNEKLFF. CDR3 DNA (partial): TGCGCCAGCAGCTTTACAGGCAGCACAACTAATGAAAAA.

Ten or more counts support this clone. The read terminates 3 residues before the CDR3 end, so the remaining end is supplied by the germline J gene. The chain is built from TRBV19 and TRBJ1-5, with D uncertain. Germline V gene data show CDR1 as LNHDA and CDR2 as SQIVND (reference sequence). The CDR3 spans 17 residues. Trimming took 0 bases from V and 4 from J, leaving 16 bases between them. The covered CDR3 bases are TGTGCCAGTAGTATAGATCGCGGGAGAGGGTTAAATCAGCCC. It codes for CASSIDRGRGLNQP. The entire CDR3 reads CASSIDRGRGLNQPQHF. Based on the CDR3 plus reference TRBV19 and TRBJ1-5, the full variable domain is DGGITQSPKYLFRKEGQNVTLSCEQNLNHDAMYWYRQDPGQGLRLIYYSQIVNDFQKGDIAEGYSVSREKKESFPLTVTSAQKNPTAFYLCASSIDRGRGLNQPQHFGDGTRLSIL.

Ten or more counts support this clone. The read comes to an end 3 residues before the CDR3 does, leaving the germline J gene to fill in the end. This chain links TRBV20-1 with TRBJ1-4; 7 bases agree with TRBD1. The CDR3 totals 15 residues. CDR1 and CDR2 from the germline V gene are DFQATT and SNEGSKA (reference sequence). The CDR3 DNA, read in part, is TGCAGTGCTACACCGACAGGGTGGGGTAATTCACCA. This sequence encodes CSATPTGWGNSP. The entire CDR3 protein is CSATPTGWGNSPLFF.

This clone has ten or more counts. CDR3 DNA (partial): TGTGCCAGTAGTACTGACACCAGCTCTGGAAACACC. It encodes CASSTDTSSGNT. The whole CDR3 reads CASSTDTSSGNTIYF. The chain joins TRBV19 to TRBJ1-3; D uncertain. The CDR3 extends 3 residues past the end of the read, so its final part is completed from the germline J gene. Germline CDR1 is LNHDA and CDR2 is SQIVND (reference sequence). The length of the CDR3 is 15 residues. V gave up 4 bases and J gave up 0 bases, with 10 bases separating them.

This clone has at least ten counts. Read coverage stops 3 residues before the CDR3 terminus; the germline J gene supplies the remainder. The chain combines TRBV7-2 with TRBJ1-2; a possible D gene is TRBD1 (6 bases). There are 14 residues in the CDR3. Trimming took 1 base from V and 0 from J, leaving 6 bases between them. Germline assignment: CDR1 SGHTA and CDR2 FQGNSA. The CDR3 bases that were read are TGTGCCAGCAGCTTAGGGACAGCTAACTATGGC. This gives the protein CASSLGTANYG. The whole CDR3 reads CASSLGTANYGYTF.